These 22 T cell receptor beta chains were all obtained from the same sample, sequenced in a study of T cell responses to AZD1222 COVID-19 vaccine. The method was immunoSEQ multiplex PCR; TCRdb's version includes in-frame clones alone and lacks a portion of them. The sample includes over 150,000 clones, approximately 92% of them seen just once. This material consisted of peripheral blood, taken on day 0 of AZD1222 vaccination. The receptors derive from an adult in good health.

This sequence joins TRBV3-1 (or the pseudogene TRBV3-2) and TRBJ2-1; 7 bases are shared with TRBD2. CDR1 LGHDT and CDR2 YNNKEL come from the germline V gene (reference sequence). V was clipped by 4 bases and J by 4 bases; unmatched bases: 13. CDR3 length equals 17 residues. CDR3: CASSLRPREPRYNEQFF. The CDR3 bases are TGTGCCAGCAGCCTGCGCCCGCGGGAGCCAAGGTACAATGAGCAGTTCTTC.

The chain carries TRBV13 and TRBJ2-7; D unclear. Trimming stripped 5 bases from V and 2 bases from J, with 10 bases between. The length of the CDR3 is 13 residues. In germline, CDR1 is PRHDT, CDR2 FYEKMQ (reference sequence). The CDR3 DNA reads as TGTGCCAGCAGCGGGCAGCCCCCCTACGAGCAGTACTTC. This gives the protein CASSGQPPYEQYF.

The genes are TRBV9 and TRBJ1-4; a weak D match, TRBD1 (5 bases). The V end was cut by 2 bases, the J end by 5 bases, with 13 bases between. CDR3 length: 15 residues. Germline loops: CDR1 SGDLS, CDR2 YYNGEE. In DNA, the CDR3 is TGTGCCAGCAGCGTCCAGGGACGGTTAAATGAAAAACTGTTTTTT. It encodes CASSVQGRLNEKLFF.

The genes are TRBV4-1 and TRBJ2-1; TRBD2 agrees at 11 bases. The CDR3 has 15 amino acids. Germline CDR1 MGHRA, CDR2 YSYEKL. V lost 4 bases to trimming and J lost 2 bases; unmatched junction nucleotides: 1. The CDR3 loop is CASSRTSGPYNEQFF. CDR3 coding DNA: TGCGCCAGCAGCCGGACTAGCGGGCCCTACAATGAGCAGTTCTTC.

The chain carries TRBV5-8 and TRBJ2-7; D is undetermined. The CDR3 spans 15 residues. The V gene's germline CDR1 is SGHTS and CDR2 YDEGEE. V was cut by 4 bases and J by 3 bases, with 17 bases left in between. CDR3 sequence (DNA): TGTGCCAGCAGCCCGGGCGATCTGGGCCGCTACGAGCAGTACTTC. Translating gives CASSPGDLGRYEQYF.

The chain combines TRBV7-9 with TRBJ1-5; TRBD1 might be the D (6 bases). The CDR3 is 14 residues long. Germline CDR1 SEHNR, CDR2 FQNEAQ (reference sequence). The V gene lost 5 bases and the J gene lost 0 bases, with 8 bases spanning the gap. For the CDR3, the DNA is TGTGCCAGCAGCACAGGGAATAGCAATCAGCCCCAGCATTTT. It is translated as CASSTGNSNQPQHF.

CDR3 DNA: TGTGCCAGCAGCGTAGCAGAGCGGGGGACGGCCCAGTACTTC. It encodes CASSVAERGTAQYF. V gene TRBV9 combines with J gene TRBJ2-5, with 8 bases that match TRBD2. V trimming: 0 bases; J trimming: 9 bases; junction bases outside the gene matches: 7. CDR1 is SGDLS, CDR2 YYNGEE, per germline. The CDR3 is 14 amino acids.

This clone was seen once. CDR3 sequence reads: CASSEAPTDPGANVLTF. Here the CDR3 DNA reads TGTGCCAGCAGTGAGGCACCGACAGACCCTGGGGCCAACGTCCTGACTTTC. The chain joins TRBV25-1 to TRBJ2-6; D is possibly TRBD1 (5 bases). This CDR3 has 17 residues. Germline V gene sequence: CDR1 MGHDK, CDR2 SYGVNS. The V and J ends lost 3 bases and 2 bases respectively, with 14 bases between them.

The chain uses TRBV7-9 and TRBJ2-1, with D tentatively TRBD2 (6 bases). The CDR3 covers 13 residues. The germline V gene has CDR1 SEHNR and CDR2 FQNEAQ (reference sequence). V was shortened by 4 bases and J by 6 bases, with 10 bases between the two germline ends. This chain's CDR3 is CASSSQAGNEQFF. The CDR3 DNA sequence: TGTGCCAGCAGCTCCCAAGCGGGCAATGAGCAGTTCTTC.

In the case of this clone: At one end, the junction sequence differs from germline, possibly due to a read error. CDR3 region: CASSQEGRTVTVF. CDR3 nucleotide sequence: TGTGCCAGCAGCCAAGAAGGGAGGACGGTCACTGTCTTC. The chain employs TRBV14 and TRBJ1-2; D is uncertain. This CDR3 is built from 13 residues. CDR1 and CDR2 from the germline V gene are SGHDN and FVKESK.

The chain joins TRBV12-5 to TRBJ2-7; 7 bases are shared with TRBD1. The V gene end was trimmed by 4 bases and the J gene end by 2 bases; junction bases not matched to a gene: 5. The germline V gene encodes CDR1 LGHNT and CDR2 FRNRAP. The CDR3 is 14 amino acids. CDR3: CASGSWDSAYEQYF. DNA for the CDR3: TGTGCTAGTGGTTCCTGGGACAGCGCCTACGAGCAGTACTTC. Full variable domain (remainder filled in from reference TRBV12-5 and TRBJ2-7): DARVTQTPRHKVTEMGQEVTMRCQPILGHNTVFWYRQTMMQGLELLAYFRNRAPLDDSGMPKDRFSAEMPDATLATLKIQPSEPRDSAVYFCASGSWDSAYEQYFGPGTRLTVT.

The chain is built from TRBV3-1 (or the pseudogene TRBV3-2) and TRBJ1-6; D is unclear. The V and J ends lost 1 base and 1 base respectively, with 8 bases between them. Germline V gene sequence: CDR1 LGHDT, CDR2 YNNKEL (reference sequence). The CDR3 covers 16 residues. The CDR3 sequence: CASSQAPQSYNSPLHF. The CDR3, as DNA: TGTGCCAGCAGCCAAGCCCCACAGTCCTATAATTCACCCCTCCACTTT.

The chain couples TRBV10-3 to TRBJ1-1; maybe TRBD1 (5 bases). Per germline, CDR1 ENHRY and CDR2 SYGVKD. V gave up 10 bases and J gave up 4 bases, with 16 bases separating them. The CDR3 has 13 residues. The CDR3 protein is CATRRGTGTEAFF. CDR3 sequence (DNA): TGTGCCACCCGGAGGGGTACGGGCACTGAAGCTTTCTTT.

V gene TRBV7-2 combines with J gene TRBJ2-2, with 8 bases that match TRBD2. CDR3 size: 16 residues. Germline CDR1 is SGHTA and CDR2 is FQGNSA. Trimming cost V 1 base and J 5 bases; bases outside gene matches: 6. CDR3 protein: CASSLVISGSTGELFF. Here the CDR3 DNA reads TGTGCCAGCAGCTTAGTTATAAGCGGGAGTACCGGGGAGCTGTTTTTT. Drawing the rest from reference TRBV7-2 and TRBJ2-2, the complete variable domain is GAGVSQSPSNKVTEKGKDVELRCDPISGHTALYWYRQSLGQGLEFLIYFQGNSAPDKSGLPSDRFSAERTGGSVSTLTIQRTQQEDSAVYLCASSLVISGSTGELFFGEGSRLTVL.

The chain uses TRBV19 and TRBJ2-1; 7 nucleotides match TRBD2. Trimming cost V 9 bases and J 7 bases; bases outside gene matches: 6. CDR1 LNHDA and CDR2 SQIVND come from the germline V gene (reference sequence). CDR3 length equals 12 residues. In nucleotides, the CDR3 is TGTGCCAGCTGGGGGGGAGCTAATGAGCAGTTCTTC. Protein sequence: CASWGGANEQFF.

The CDR3 protein is CASSQEGVRSGYTF. CDR3 nucleotide sequence: TGTGCCAGCAGCCAAGAAGGGGTTAGGAGTGGCTACACCTTC. The chain joins TRBV14 to TRBJ1-2; D is possibly TRBD1 (5 bases). Germline CDR1 reads SGHDN; CDR2 reads FVKESK. The CDR3 covers 14 residues. Trimming left V 0 bases short and J 7 bases short, with 12 bases between. Full variable domain (outside the CDR3, taken from reference TRBV14 and TRBJ1-2): EAGVTQFPSHSVIEKGQTVTLRCDPISGHDNLYWYRRVMGKEIKFLLHFVKESKQDESGMPNNRFLAERTGGTYSTLKVQPAELEDSGVYFCASSQEGVRSGYTFGSGTRLTVV.

The V call is TRBV5-6, the J call TRBJ1-1; a weak D match, TRBD1 (5 bases). V shed 4 bases and J shed 1 base, with 8 bases lying between them. CDR3 length: 13 amino acids. CDR1 is SGHDT and CDR2 is YYEEEE in the germline V gene. Here the CDR3 DNA reads TGTGCCAGCAGCGTCGACAGGAACACTGAAGCTTTCTTT. This encodes CASSVDRNTEAFF.

The chain joins TRBV28 to TRBJ1-2; 7 bases agree with TRBD1. J lost 2 bases, V lost 5 bases, and 5 bases had no gene match. In germline, CDR1 is MDHEN, CDR2 SYDVKM. The length of the CDR3 is 14 residues. This CDR3 reads CASSTRGLNYGYTF. The CDR3 nucleotides read TGTGCCAGCAGTACTAGGGGGCTGAACTATGGCTACACCTTC.

This clone was picked up one time. This sequence joins TRBV7-6 and TRBJ2-7; tentatively, D is TRBD1 (6 bases). Trimming shortened V by 5 bases and J by 3 bases, and 14 bases separated the two germline ends. This CDR3 region has 14 residues. In germline, CDR1 is SGHVS, CDR2 FNYEAQ. The CDR3 DNA reads as TGTGCCAGCAGCCTGAGACAGGATAGCTACGAGCAGTACTTC. Encoded protein: CASSLRQDSYEQYF. The full variable domain, rest sourced from reference TRBV7-6 and TRBJ2-7, is GAGVSQSPRYKVTKRGQDVALRCDPISGHVSLYWYRQALGQGPEFLTYFNYEAQQDKSGLPNDRFSAERPEGSISTLTIQRTEQRDSAMYRCASSLRQDSYEQYFGPGTRLTVT.

The chain couples TRBV9 to TRBJ2-2, with a tentative D call TRBD2 (6 bases). The V gene lost 4 bases and the J gene lost 1 base, with 8 bases spanning the gap. The CDR3 runs to 14 residues. The germline CDR1 and CDR2 sequences are SGDLS and YYNGEE. CDR3 nucleotide sequence: TGTGCCAGCAGCTCGGAGGGGAACACCGGGGAGCTGTTTTTT. Its protein is CASSSEGNTGELFF.

The chain is built from TRBV10-1 and TRBJ2-7; tentative D call: TRBD2 (5 bases). The germline V and J ends were trimmed by 3 bases and 5 bases, with 14 bases remaining between them. This CDR3 contains 14 residues. CDR1 and CDR2 from the germline V gene are WNHNN and SYGVQD (reference sequence). The CDR3 here is CASSDPSTRDEQYF. The CDR3 DNA reads TGCGCCAGCAGTGACCCTAGCACGAGGGACGAGCAGTACTTC.

V and J are TRBV6-5 and TRBJ1-2; D is unclear. V gave up 6 bases and J gave up 2 bases, with 10 bases separating them. This CDR3 spans 13 amino acids. Germline values: CDR1 MNHEY, CDR2 SVGAGI. For the CDR3, the DNA is TGTGCCAGCAGCTTCGGCCGGAACTATGGCTACACCTTC. Its protein is CASSFGRNYGYTF.